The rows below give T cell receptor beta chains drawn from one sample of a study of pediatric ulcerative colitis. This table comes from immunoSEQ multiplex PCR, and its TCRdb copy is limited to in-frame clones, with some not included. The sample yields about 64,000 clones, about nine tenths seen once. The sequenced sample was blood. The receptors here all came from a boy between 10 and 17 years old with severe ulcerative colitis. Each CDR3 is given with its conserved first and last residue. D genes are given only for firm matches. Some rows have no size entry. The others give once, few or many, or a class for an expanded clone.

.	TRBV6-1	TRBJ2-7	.	CASSGFRAPYEQYF	TGTGCCAGCAGTGGATTCAGGGCCCCCTACGAGCAGTACTTC
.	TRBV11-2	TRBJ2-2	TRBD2	CASKTSAITGELFF	TGTGCCAGCAAAACTAGCGCAATCACCGGGGAGCTGTTTTTT
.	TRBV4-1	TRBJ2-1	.	CASSQDGSYNEQFF	TGCGCCAGCAGCCAAGACGGCAGCTACAATGAGCAGTTCTTC
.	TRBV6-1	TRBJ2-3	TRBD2	CASRPQRGFTDTQYF	TGTGCCAGCAGGCCCCAGCGGGGGTTCACAGATACGCAGTATTTT
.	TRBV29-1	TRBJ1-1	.	CSGSRANTEAFF	TGCAGCGGTTCCAGGGCCAACACTGAAGCTTTCTTT
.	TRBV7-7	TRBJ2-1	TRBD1	CASSLGQGARNEQFF	TGTGCTAGCAGCTTAGGGCAGGGGGCGAGGAATGAGCAGTTCTTC
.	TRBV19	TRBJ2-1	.	CASGGLLRGEQFF	TGTGCCAGTGGGGGGCTATTGAGGGGCGAGCAGTTCTTC
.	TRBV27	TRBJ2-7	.	CASSFRDTYEQYF	TGTGCCAGCAGTTTCCGGGACACCTACGAGCAGTACTTC
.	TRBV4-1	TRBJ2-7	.	CASSQGSGGAYEQYF	TGCGCCAGCAGCCAAGGGAGTGGGGGCGCCTACGAGCAGTACTTC
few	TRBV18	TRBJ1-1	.	CASSPPMNTEAFF	TGTGCCAGCTCACCGCCGATGAACACTGAAGCTTTCTTT
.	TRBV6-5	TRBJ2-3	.	CASSYRQGGDTDTQYF	TGTGCCAGCAGTTATCGGCAGGGGGGGGACACAGATACGCAGTATTTT
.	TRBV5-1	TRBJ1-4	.	CASSNDGTTNEKLFF	TGCGCCAGCAGCAACGACGGTACAACTAATGAAAAACTGTTTTTT
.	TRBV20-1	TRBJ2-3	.	CSARLRRREYF	TGCAGTGCTAGACTCCGCCGCCGGGAGTATTTT
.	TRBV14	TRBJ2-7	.	CASSQGLKGSRDEQYF	TGTGCCAGCAGCCAGGGTCTAAAGGGGAGCCGGGACGAGCAGTACTTC
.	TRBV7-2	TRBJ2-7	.	CASSLGDLNYEQYF	TGTGCCAGCAGCCTGGGGGACTTGAACTACGAGCAGTACTTC
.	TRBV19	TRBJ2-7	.	CASSSSWTATEQYF	TGTGCCAGTTCCTCCTCTTGGACAGCTACCGAGCAGTACTTC
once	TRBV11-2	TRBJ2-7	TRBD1	CASSQTGNYEQYF	TGTGCCAGCAGCCAGACAGGGAACTACGAGCAGTACTTC
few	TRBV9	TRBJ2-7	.	CASSVADGQFYEQYF	TGTGCCAGCAGCGTAGCGGACGGACAGTTCTACGAGCAGTACTTC
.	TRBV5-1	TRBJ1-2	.	CASSLEGGAIGGYTF	TGCGCCAGCAGCTTGGAGGGAGGTGCCATAGGTGGCTACACCTTC
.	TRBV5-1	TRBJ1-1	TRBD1	CASSLEGTGRASEAFF	TGCGCCAGCAGCTTGGAAGGGACAGGGAGGGCCTCTGAAGCTTTCTTT